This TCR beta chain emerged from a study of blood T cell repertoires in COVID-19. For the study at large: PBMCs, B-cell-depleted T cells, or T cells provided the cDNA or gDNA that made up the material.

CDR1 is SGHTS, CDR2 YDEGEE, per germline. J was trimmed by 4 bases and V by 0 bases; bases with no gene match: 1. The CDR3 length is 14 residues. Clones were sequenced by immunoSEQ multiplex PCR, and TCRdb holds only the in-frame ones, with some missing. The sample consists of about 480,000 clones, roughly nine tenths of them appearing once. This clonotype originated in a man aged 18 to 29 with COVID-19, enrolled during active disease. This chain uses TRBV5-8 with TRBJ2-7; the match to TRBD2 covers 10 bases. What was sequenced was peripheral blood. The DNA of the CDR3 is TGTGCCAGCAGCTTGGTACTAGCGGGATACGAGCAGTACTTC. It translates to CASSLVLAGYEQYF.